The rows below give T cell receptor beta chains drawn from one sample of a study of cytomegalovirus exposure and HLA in healthy donors. The protocol was immunoSEQ multiplex PCR, while the TCRdb copy is restricted to in-frame clones and leaves out a portion. The sample has 150,000 to 200,000 clones; roughly 84% are singletons. Sequenced: PBMCs. The receptors here all came from a man younger than 30 in good health and CMV-seropositive. CDR3s include the opening cysteine and the closing phenylalanine or tryptophan. The D gene is left open where the match is weak. Size is stated for part of the rows, as once, few or many counts, or as a class when the clone is expanded.

v_call: TRBV15; d_call: .; clone_size: .; j_call: TRBJ1-1; cdr3_aa: CATSRIGQIHEAFF; cdr3_nt: TGTGCCACCAGCAGGATAGGACAGATTCATGAAGCTTTCTTT
v_call: TRBV19; d_call: .; clone_size: few; j_call: TRBJ1-1; cdr3_aa: CASSIDQGSPPFTEAFF; cdr3_nt: TGTGCCAGTAGTATAGATCAGGGCAGCCCGCCCTTCACTGAAGCTTTCTTT
v_call: TRBV7-9; d_call: TRBD2; clone_size: .; j_call: TRBJ2-3; cdr3_aa: CASSPSGGLLWQYF; cdr3_nt: TGTGCCAGCAGCCCATCGGGAGGGCTTTTGTGGCAGTATTTT
v_call: TRBV5-6; d_call: .; clone_size: .; j_call: TRBJ2-7; cdr3_aa: CASSSVTGEYF; cdr3_nt: TGTGCCAGCAGCTCAGTGACGGGAGAGTACTTC
v_call: TRBV4-2; d_call: .; clone_size: .; j_call: TRBJ2-1; cdr3_aa: CASSPLGAASNEQFF; cdr3_nt: TGTGCCAGCAGCCCCCTGGGGGCGGCTTCCAATGAGCAGTTCTTC
v_call: TRBV4-1; d_call: .; clone_size: .; j_call: TRBJ2-7; cdr3_aa: CASSHLKGQRGSYEQYF; cdr3_nt: TGCGCCAGCAGCCACTTGAAAGGACAACGGGGGAGCTACGAGCAGTACTTC
v_call: TRBV15; d_call: .; clone_size: .; j_call: TRBJ1-1; cdr3_aa: CATSRGVGAGTEAFF; cdr3_nt: TGTGCCACCAGCAGAGGGGTGGGGGCAGGGACTGAAGCTTTCTTT
v_call: TRBV28; d_call: .; clone_size: .; j_call: TRBJ2-7; cdr3_aa: CASSTSYEQYF; cdr3_nt: TGTGCCAGCAGTACTTCCTACGAGCAGTACTTC
v_call: TRBV23-1; d_call: TRBD2; clone_size: .; j_call: TRBJ2-4; cdr3_aa: CASSQLPSGSRPNPLAKNIQYF; cdr3_nt: TGCGCCAGCAGTCAATTGCCTAGCGGGAGTCGCCCTAACCCCCTAGCCAAAAACATTCAGTACTTC
v_call: TRBV10-3; d_call: TRBD1; clone_size: .; j_call: TRBJ1-1; cdr3_aa: CATVGTANTEAFF; cdr3_nt: TGTGCCACCGTTGGGACAGCCAACACTGAAGCTTTCTTT
v_call: TRBV6-4; d_call: TRBD2; clone_size: few; j_call: TRBJ2-7; cdr3_aa: CASSDGTSGSEQYF; cdr3_nt: TGTGCCAGCAGTGACGGGACTAGCGGGAGCGAGCAGTACTTC
v_call: TRBV4-1; d_call: .; clone_size: few; j_call: TRBJ1-5; cdr3_aa: CASSTNAGAKRDQPQHF; cdr3_nt: TGCGCCAGCAGCACTAATGCTGGGGCAAAACGGGATCAGCCCCAGCATTTT
v_call: TRBV9; d_call: .; clone_size: .; j_call: TRBJ1-1; cdr3_aa: CASSVTGWGTEAFF; cdr3_nt: TGTGCCAGCAGCGTCACAGGGTGGGGCACTGAAGCTTTCTTT
v_call: TRBV7-9; d_call: .; clone_size: .; j_call: TRBJ2-5; cdr3_aa: CASSLLSAINLQETQYF; cdr3_nt: TGTGCCAGCAGCTTGTTATCCGCGATTAACCTCCAAGAGACCCAGTACTTC
v_call: TRBV10-3; d_call: .; clone_size: .; j_call: TRBJ1-4; cdr3_aa: CAISAEDTGEKLFF; cdr3_nt: TGTGCCATCAGTGCCGAGGACACTGGGGAAAAACTGTTTTTT
v_call: TRBV30; d_call: TRBD2; clone_size: once; j_call: TRBJ2-5; cdr3_aa: CAWKGLAGARQETQYF; cdr3_nt: TGTGCCTGGAAGGGACTAGCGGGAGCGAGACAAGAGACCCAGTACTTC
v_call: TRBV27; d_call: .; clone_size: once; j_call: TRBJ2-5; cdr3_aa: CASSPGDRVGTQYF; cdr3_nt: TGTGCCAGCAGTCCGGGAGACAGAGTTGGGACCCAGTACTTC
v_call: TRBV28; d_call: .; clone_size: .; j_call: TRBJ1-4; cdr3_aa: CASRTGATNEKLFF; cdr3_nt: TGTGCCAGCAGAACCGGGGCAACTAATGAAAAACTGTTTTTT
v_call: TRBV27; d_call: TRBD2; clone_size: .; j_call: TRBJ2-3; cdr3_aa: CASSFAGGGTDTQYF; cdr3_nt: TGTGCCAGCAGTTTTGCGGGAGGTGGCACAGATACGCAGTATTTT
v_call: TRBV28; d_call: .; clone_size: .; j_call: TRBJ2-7; cdr3_aa: CASGSYEQYF; cdr3_nt: TGTGCGTCAGGGTCCTACGAGCAGTACTTC
v_call: TRBV6-5; d_call: TRBD1; clone_size: .; j_call: TRBJ2-2; cdr3_aa: CASSRGTGSTGELFF; cdr3_nt: TGTGCCAGCAGCAGGGGGACAGGGTCCACCGGGGAGCTGTTTTTT
v_call: TRBV6-6; d_call: TRBD2; clone_size: .; j_call: TRBJ2-3; cdr3_aa: CASSYASGGTDTQYF; cdr3_nt: TGTGCCAGCAGTTATGCCAGCGGGGGAACAGATACGCAGTATTTT
v_call: TRBV28; d_call: .; clone_size: .; j_call: TRBJ2-1; cdr3_aa: CASTGTTYNEQFF; cdr3_nt: TGTGCCAGCACCGGGACAACATACAATGAGCAGTTCTTC
v_call: TRBV5-4; d_call: .; clone_size: .; j_call: TRBJ2-7; cdr3_aa: CASSRTGDGSYEQYF; cdr3_nt: TGTGCCAGCAGCCGAACGGGGGACGGGTCCTACGAGCAGTACTTC
v_call: TRBV27; d_call: .; clone_size: .; j_call: TRBJ2-7; cdr3_aa: CASSLGFGYGPYEQYF; cdr3_nt: TGTGCCAGCAGTTTGGGTTTTGGGTATGGGCCCTACGAGCAGTACTTC
v_call: TRBV19; d_call: .; clone_size: once; j_call: TRBJ1-5; cdr3_aa: CASSIDYSQPQHF; cdr3_nt: TGTGCCAGTAGTATAGATTATAGTCAGCCCCAGCATTTT
v_call: TRBV7-9; d_call: .; clone_size: .; j_call: TRBJ2-2; cdr3_aa: CASSAGRERLFF; cdr3_nt: TGTGCCAGCAGCGCGGGACGAGAGCGGCTGTTTTTT
v_call: TRBV7-6; d_call: TRBD2; clone_size: .; j_call: TRBJ2-7; cdr3_aa: CASSSGGLAGGESYEQYF; cdr3_nt: TGTGCCAGCAGCTCCGGCGGACTAGCGGGAGGAGAGTCCTACGAGCAGTACTTC
v_call: TRBV28; d_call: .; clone_size: .; j_call: TRBJ1-5; cdr3_aa: CATQTEDSNQPQHF; cdr3_nt: TGTGCCACCCAGACAGAGGATAGCAATCAGCCCCAGCATTTT
v_call: TRBV6-5; d_call: .; clone_size: .; j_call: TRBJ1-4; cdr3_aa: CASMRRGEKLFF; cdr3_nt: TGTGCCAGCATGCGCAGGGGCGAAAAACTGTTTTTT
v_call: TRBV28; d_call: .; clone_size: few; j_call: TRBJ2-7; cdr3_aa: CASSPRYEQYF; cdr3_nt: TGTGCCAGCAGCCCTCGGTATGAGCAGTACTTC
v_call: TRBV10-3; d_call: .; clone_size: .; j_call: TRBJ1-5; cdr3_aa: CAISADGSDQPQHF; cdr3_nt: TGTGCCATCAGCGCAGACGGGAGTGATCAGCCCCAGCATTTT
v_call: TRBV2; d_call: TRBD2; clone_size: .; j_call: TRBJ2-1; cdr3_aa: CASSPGLAGGPYNEQFF; cdr3_nt: TGTGCCAGCAGTCCGGGACTAGCGGGAGGGCCATACAATGAGCAGTTCTTC
v_call: TRBV10-2; d_call: TRBD1; clone_size: .; j_call: TRBJ1-2; cdr3_aa: CASSLDRGSNGYTF; cdr3_nt: TGCGCCAGCAGTCTAGACAGGGGATCAAATGGCTACACCTTC
v_call: TRBV7-8; d_call: TRBD2; clone_size: .; j_call: TRBJ2-3; cdr3_aa: CASSLRRESTDTQYF; cdr3_nt: TGTGCCAGCAGCTTACGGCGGGAGAGCACAGATACGCAGTATTTT
v_call: TRBV6-5; d_call: .; clone_size: .; j_call: TRBJ1-2; cdr3_aa: CASSSSEVYGYTF; cdr3_nt: TGTGCCAGCAGTTCCTCAGAGGTGTATGGCTACACCTTC
v_call: TRBV11-2; d_call: .; clone_size: .; j_call: TRBJ2-7; cdr3_aa: CASSSAAYSYEQYF; cdr3_nt: TGTGCCAGCAGCTCCGCAGCGTACTCCTACGAGCAGTACTTC
v_call: TRBV5-1; d_call: .; clone_size: .; j_call: TRBJ2-5; cdr3_aa: CASSLGTLQETQYF; cdr3_nt: TGCGCCAGCAGCTTGGGGACACTACAAGAGACCCAGTACTTC
v_call: TRBV27; d_call: .; clone_size: few; j_call: TRBJ1-2; cdr3_aa: CASSLSTEYGYTF; cdr3_nt: TGTGCCAGCAGTTTATCGACAGAGTATGGCTACACCTTC
v_call: TRBV10-3; d_call: TRBD2; clone_size: .; j_call: TRBJ2-5; cdr3_aa: CAISQLAGDGETQYF; cdr3_nt: TGTGCCATCAGTCAACTAGCGGGAGACGGAGAGACCCAGTACTTC
v_call: TRBV6-5; d_call: .; clone_size: .; j_call: TRBJ1-5; cdr3_aa: CASSIDGNSNQPQHF; cdr3_nt: TGTGCCAGCAGTATAGACGGGAATAGCAATCAGCCCCAGCATTTT
v_call: TRBV7-9; d_call: TRBD1; clone_size: .; j_call: TRBJ1-5; cdr3_aa: CASSTDRGINQPQHF; cdr3_nt: TGTGCCAGCAGCACCGACAGGGGGATCAATCAGCCCCAGCATTTT
v_call: TRBV5-4; d_call: .; clone_size: once; j_call: TRBJ2-2; cdr3_aa: CASSFWVGGNTGELFF; cdr3_nt: TGTGCCAGCAGCTTTTGGGTGGGGGGGAACACCGGGGAGCTGTTTTTT